The clone carrying this T cell receptor beta chain has a count of ten or more. The data were taken from a study of blood T cells in healthy people across ages. The CDR3 has 14 residues. Germline V CDR1 and CDR2: SGDLS, YYNGEE. The J segment lost 7 bases and the V segment lost 4 bases, leaving 5 bases of the junction unmatched. Then a second PCR, running about 6 to 12 cycles, was carried out with a sample-barcoded 5' primer and a J-beta primer mix. TCRdb re-derived calls from the 5' RACE reads in MiXCR, one entry per CDR3 protein. The sample lists about 1.7 million distinct CDR3 sequences, roughly 27% seen once, with about 8% in the top ten.

Sequenced: blood. The TCR sequence derives from a woman in her thirties in good health. This chain uses TRBV9 with TRBJ2-1; 10 bases align to TRBD1. The CDR3 loop reads CASSPDRGWNEQFF. CDR3 nucleotide sequence: TGTGCCAGCAGCCCGGACAGGGGGTGGAATGAGCAGTTCTTC.